This entry describes one T cell receptor beta chain. Its matching antigen is unknown. This entry belongs to a study of OX40 agonist ivuxolimab in advanced cancers. Study at large: Past anti-PD-1, anti-PD-L1 or anti-CTLA-4 therapy was accepted, and 40% to 45% had received some.

Profiling relied on immunoSEQ multiplex PCR, and the TCRdb table lists in-frame clones only, not all of them. The data contain over 10,000 clones, 84% of them singletons. Study-wide points: Mean expanded clone counts were higher in CD8+ than CD4+ T cells.

The material was CD4+ or CD8+ T cells sorted from blood, obtained in a trial of the OX40 agonist ivuxolimab. The receptor was isolated from an adult with an advanced solid tumor such as melanoma, head and neck, liver or kidney cancer.

For the CDR3, the DNA is TGTGCCAGCAGCTTGACAGGGAATACGAACACCGGGGAGCTGTTTTTT. It is translated as CASSLTGNTNTGELFF. The V gene is TRBV7-6, the J gene TRBJ2-2; the match to TRBD1 covers 7 bases. Germline V gene lookup returns CDR1 SGHVS and CDR2 FNYEAQ. V trimming: 3 bases; J trimming: 0 bases; junction bases outside the gene matches: 4. CDR3 length: 16 amino acids.